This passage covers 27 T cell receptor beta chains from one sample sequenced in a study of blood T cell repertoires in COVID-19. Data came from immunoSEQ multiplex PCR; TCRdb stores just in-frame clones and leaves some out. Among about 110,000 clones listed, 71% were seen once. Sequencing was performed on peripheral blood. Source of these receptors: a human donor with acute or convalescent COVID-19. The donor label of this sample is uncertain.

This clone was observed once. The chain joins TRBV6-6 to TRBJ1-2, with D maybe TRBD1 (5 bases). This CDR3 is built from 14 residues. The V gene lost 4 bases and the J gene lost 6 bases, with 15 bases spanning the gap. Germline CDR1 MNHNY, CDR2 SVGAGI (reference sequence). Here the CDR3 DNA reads TGTGCCAGCAGTTTAGACAGAGCTGCCGATGGCTACACCTTC. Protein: CASSLDRAADGYTF.

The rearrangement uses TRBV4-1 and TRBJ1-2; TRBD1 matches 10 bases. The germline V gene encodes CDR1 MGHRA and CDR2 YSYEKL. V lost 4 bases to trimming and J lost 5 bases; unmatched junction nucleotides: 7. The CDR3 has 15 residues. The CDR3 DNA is TGCGCCAGCAGCCCGGGACAGGGGCCTATATATGGCTACACCTTC. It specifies CASSPGQGPIYGYTF.

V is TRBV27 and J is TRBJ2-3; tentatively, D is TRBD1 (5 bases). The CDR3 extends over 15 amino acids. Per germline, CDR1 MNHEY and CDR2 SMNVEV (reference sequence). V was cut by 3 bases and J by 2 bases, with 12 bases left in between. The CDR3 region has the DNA TGTGCCAGCAGTTTCCAGGGAAGAGACACAGATACGCAGTATTTT. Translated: CASSFQGRDTDTQYF.

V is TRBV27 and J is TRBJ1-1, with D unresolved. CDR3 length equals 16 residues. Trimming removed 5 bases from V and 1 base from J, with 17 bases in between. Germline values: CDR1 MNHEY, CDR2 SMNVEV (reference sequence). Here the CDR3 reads CASSPGRAKPNTEAFF. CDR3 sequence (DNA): TGTGCCAGCAGTCCCGGGAGGGCGAAACCGAACACTGAAGCTTTCTTT.

The CDR3 protein is CASSLWDSSINEQFF. DNA for the CDR3: TGTGCCAGCAGCTTATGGGACTCTAGCATCAATGAGCAGTTCTTC. V and J are TRBV11-2 and TRBJ2-1; D is perhaps TRBD2 (6 bases). V lost 2 bases, J lost 6 bases, and 14 bases lay in between. This CDR3 has 15 residues. From germline, CDR1 is SGHAT and CDR2 FQNNGV.

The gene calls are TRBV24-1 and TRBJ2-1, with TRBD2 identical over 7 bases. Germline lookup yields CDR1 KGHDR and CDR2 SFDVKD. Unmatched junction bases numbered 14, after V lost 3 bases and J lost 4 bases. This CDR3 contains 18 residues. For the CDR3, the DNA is TGTGCCACCAGTGATCGGGACTATGGGGGAACTTTTTACAATGAGCAGTTCTTC. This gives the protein CATSDRDYGGTFYNEQFF.

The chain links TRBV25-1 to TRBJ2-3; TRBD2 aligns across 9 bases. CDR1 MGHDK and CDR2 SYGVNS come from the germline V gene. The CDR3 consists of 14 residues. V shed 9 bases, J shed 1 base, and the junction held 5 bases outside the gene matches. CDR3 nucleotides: TGTGCCAGTCAGACTAGCGGCGGCACAGATACGCAGTATTTT. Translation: CASQTSGGTDTQYF.

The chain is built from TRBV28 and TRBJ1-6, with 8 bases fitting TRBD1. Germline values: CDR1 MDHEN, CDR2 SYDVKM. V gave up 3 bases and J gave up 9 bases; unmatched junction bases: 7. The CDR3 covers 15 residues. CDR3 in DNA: TGTGCCAGCAGTTTTAACAGGGGGTATGGTTCACCCCTCCACTTT. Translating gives CASSFNRGYGSPLHF.

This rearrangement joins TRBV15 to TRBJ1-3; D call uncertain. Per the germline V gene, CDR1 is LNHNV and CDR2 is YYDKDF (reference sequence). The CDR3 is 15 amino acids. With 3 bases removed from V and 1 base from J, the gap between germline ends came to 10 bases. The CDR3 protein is CATSSFTQSGNTIYF. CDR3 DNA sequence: TGTGCCACCAGCAGTTTCACACAGTCTGGAAACACCATATATTTT.

The CDR3 loop is CAWSDGQGKNIQYF. Here the CDR3 DNA reads TGTGCCTGGAGCGACGGACAGGGGAAAAACATTCAGTACTTC. This rearrangement joins TRBV30 to TRBJ2-4; 9 nucleotides align to TRBD1. CDR3 length equals 14 residues. V was clipped by 3 bases and J by 4 bases; unmatched bases: 4. CDR1 is GTSNPN, CDR2 SVGIG, per germline (reference sequence).

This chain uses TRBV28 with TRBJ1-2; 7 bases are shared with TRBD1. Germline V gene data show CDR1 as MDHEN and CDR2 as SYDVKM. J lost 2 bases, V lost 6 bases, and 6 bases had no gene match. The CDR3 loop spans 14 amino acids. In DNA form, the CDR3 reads TGTGCCAGCAGCGACTGGGGACAGAACTATGGCTACACCTTC. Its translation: CASSDWGQNYGYTF.

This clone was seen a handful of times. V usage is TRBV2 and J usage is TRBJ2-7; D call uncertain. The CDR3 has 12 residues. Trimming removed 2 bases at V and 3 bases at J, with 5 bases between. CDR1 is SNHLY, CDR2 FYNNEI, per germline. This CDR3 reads CASSELDYEQYV. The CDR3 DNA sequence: TGTGCCAGCAGTGAATTAGACTACGAGCAGTACGTC.

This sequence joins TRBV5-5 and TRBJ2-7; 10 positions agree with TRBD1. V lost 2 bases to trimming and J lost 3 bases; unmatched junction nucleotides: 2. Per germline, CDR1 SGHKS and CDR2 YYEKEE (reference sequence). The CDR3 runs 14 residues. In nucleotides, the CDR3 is TGTGCCAGCAGCTTTCGGGACAGGGGCTACGAGCAGTACTTC. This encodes CASSFRDRGYEQYF.

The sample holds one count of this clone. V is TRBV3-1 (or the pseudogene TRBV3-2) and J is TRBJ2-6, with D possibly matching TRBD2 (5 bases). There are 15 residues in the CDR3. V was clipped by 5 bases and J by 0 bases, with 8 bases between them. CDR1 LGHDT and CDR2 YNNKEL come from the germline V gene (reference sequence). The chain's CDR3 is CASSVEGSGANVLTF. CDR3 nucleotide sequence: TGTGCCAGCAGCGTTGAGGGCTCTGGGGCCAACGTCCTGACTTTC.

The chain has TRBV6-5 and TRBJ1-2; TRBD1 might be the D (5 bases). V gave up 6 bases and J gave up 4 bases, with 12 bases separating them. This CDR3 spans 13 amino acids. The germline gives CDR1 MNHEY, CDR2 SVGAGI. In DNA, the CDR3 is TGTGCCAGCAGCCCCACAACAGGCTATGGCTACACCTTC. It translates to CASSPTTGYGYTF.

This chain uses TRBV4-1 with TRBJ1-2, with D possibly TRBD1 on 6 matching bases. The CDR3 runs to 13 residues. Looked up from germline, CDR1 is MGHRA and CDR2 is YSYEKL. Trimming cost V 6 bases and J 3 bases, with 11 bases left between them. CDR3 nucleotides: TGCGCCAGCAGTCTCAGACAGGACTATGGCTACACCTTC. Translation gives CASSLRQDYGYTF.

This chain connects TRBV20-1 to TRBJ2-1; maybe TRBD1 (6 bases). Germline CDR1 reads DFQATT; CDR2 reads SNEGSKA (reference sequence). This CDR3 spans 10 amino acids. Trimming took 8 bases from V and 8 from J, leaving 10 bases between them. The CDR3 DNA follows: TGCAGTCCCAGGGGAGATGAGCAGTTCTTC. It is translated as CSPRGDEQFF.

The CDR3 bases are TGTGCCAGCAGCCGTAGTAGAGACAGCTATGGCTACACCTTC. Residues: CASSRSRDSYGYTF. The chain combines TRBV7-9 with TRBJ1-2; weak D call: TRBD1 (5 bases). Deletions cut 5 bases from V and 4 bases from J, with 14 bases between. Per the germline V gene, CDR1 is SEHNR and CDR2 is FQNEAQ (reference sequence). The CDR3 consists of 14 residues. Full variable domain (remainder filled in from reference TRBV7-9 and TRBJ1-2): DTGVSQNPRHKITKRGQNVTFRCDPISEHNRLYWYRQTLGQGPEFLTYFQNEAQLEKSRLLSDRFSAERPKGSFSTLEIQRTEQGDSAMYLCASSRSRDSYGYTFGSGTRLTVV.

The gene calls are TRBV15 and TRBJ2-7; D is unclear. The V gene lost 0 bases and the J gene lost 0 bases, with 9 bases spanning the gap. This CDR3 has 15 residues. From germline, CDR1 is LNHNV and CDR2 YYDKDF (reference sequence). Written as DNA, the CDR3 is TGTGCCACCAGCAGAGAACCAGGTTTCTCCTACGAGCAGTACTTC. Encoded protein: CATSREPGFSYEQYF.

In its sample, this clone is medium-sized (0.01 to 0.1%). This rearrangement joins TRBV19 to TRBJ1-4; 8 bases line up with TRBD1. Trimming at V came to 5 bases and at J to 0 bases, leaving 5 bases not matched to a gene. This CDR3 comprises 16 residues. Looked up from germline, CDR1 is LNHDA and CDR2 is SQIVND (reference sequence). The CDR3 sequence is CASSFRTGTTNEKLFF. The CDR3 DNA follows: TGTGCCAGTAGTTTCCGGACAGGGACAACTAATGAAAAACTGTTTTTT.

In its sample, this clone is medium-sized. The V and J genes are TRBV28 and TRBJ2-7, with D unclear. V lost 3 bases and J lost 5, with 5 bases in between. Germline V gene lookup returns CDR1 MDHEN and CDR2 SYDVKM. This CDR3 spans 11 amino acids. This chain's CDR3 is CASSFPDEQYF. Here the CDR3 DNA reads TGTGCCAGCAGTTTCCCGGACGAGCAGTACTTC.

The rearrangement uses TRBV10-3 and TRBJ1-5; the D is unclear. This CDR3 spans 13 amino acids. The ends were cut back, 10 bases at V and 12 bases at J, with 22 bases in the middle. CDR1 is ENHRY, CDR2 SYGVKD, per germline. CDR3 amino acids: CATRGIYGEGQHF. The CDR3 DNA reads TGTGCCACCCGGGGTATTTATGGGGAGGGCCAGCATTTT.

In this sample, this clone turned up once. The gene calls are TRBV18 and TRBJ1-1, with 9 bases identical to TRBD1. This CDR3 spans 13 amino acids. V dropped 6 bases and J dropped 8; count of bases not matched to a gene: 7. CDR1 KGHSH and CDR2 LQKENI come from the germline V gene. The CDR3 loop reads CASSPGQGREAFF. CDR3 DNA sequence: TGTGCCAGCTCGCCGGGACAGGGCCGCGAAGCTTTCTTT.

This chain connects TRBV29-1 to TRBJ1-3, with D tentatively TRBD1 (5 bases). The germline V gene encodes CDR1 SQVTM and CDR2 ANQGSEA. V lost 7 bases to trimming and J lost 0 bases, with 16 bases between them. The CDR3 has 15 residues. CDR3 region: CSAGTGLSSGNTIYF. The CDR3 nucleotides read TGCAGCGCTGGGACGGGACTGAGCTCTGGAAACACCATATATTTT. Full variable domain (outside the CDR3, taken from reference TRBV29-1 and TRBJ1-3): SAVISQKPSRDICQRGTSLTIQCQVDSQVTMMFWYRQQPGQSLTLIATANQGSEATYESGFVIDKFPISRPNLTFSTLTVSNMSPEDSSIYLCSAGTGLSSGNTIYFGEGSWLTVV.

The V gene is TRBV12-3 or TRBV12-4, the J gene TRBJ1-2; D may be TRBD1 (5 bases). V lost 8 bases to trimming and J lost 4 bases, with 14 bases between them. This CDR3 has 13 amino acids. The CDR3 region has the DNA TGTGCCAGCGATTCGGACAACTCCTATGGCTACACCTTC. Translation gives CASDSDNSYGYTF.

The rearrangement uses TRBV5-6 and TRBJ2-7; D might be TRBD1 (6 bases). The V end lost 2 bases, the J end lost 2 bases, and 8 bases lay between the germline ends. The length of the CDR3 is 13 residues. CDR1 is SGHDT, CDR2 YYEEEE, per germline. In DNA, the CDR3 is TGTGCCAGCAGCTTCCAGGGGCCCTACGAGCAGTACGTC. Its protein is CASSFQGPYEQYV.

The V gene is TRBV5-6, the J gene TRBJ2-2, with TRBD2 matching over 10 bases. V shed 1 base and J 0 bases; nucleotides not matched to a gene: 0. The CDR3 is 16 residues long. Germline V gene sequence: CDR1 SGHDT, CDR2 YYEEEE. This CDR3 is CASSLTSGANTGELFF. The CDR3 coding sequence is TGTGCCAGCAGCTTGACTAGCGGGGCGAACACCGGGGAGCTGTTTTTT.